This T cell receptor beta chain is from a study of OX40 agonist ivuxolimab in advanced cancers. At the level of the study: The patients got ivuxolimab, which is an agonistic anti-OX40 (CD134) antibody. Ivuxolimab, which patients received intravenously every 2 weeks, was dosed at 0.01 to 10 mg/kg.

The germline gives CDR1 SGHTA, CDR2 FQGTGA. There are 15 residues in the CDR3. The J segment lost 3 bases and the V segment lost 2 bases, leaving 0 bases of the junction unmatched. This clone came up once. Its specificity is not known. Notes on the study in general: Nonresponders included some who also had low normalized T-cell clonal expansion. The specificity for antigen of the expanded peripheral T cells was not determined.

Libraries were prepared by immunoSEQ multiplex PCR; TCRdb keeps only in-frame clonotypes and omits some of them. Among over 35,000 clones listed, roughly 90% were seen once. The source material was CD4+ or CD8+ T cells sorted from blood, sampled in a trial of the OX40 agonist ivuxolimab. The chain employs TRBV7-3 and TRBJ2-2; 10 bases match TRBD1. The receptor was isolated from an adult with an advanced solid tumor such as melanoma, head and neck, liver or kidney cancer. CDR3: CASSLGQGDTGELFF. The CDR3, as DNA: TGTGCCAGCAGCTTAGGACAGGGGGACACCGGGGAGCTGTTTTTT.